This record concerns one T cell receptor (beta chain) sequence. Germline CDR1 and CDR2: LNHNV and YYDKDF (reference sequence). Trimming pared 4 bases from V and 6 bases from J, leaving 21 bases between. This CDR3 is built from 16 residues. Authors' data handling: Amplifying reference gene primers gave estimates of nucleated cell counts. Clones were sequenced by immunoSEQ multiplex PCR, and TCRdb holds only the in-frame ones, with some missing. Clonal size and the V and J genes are those of that table, whereas D and trimming came from the DNA. The data hold approximately 150,000 clones, with about 87% observed a single time. These data originate in a study of blood T cell repertoires in COVID-19. Across the study: Both acute and convalescent COVID-19 samples were obtained from the United States, Italy and Spain.

The TCR sequence derives from a woman in her fifties or sixties with acute or convalescent COVID-19. This chain joins TRBV15 and TRBJ1-1, with D maybe TRBD1 (5 bases). The sample was peripheral blood. CDR3 DNA: TGTGCCACCAGCAACCCAGGGTCAAAAACCGGCGCTGAAGCTTTCTTT. Encoded protein: CATSNPGSKTGAEAFF.